Listed below are T cell receptor beta chains from one sample, sequenced in a study of regulatory dendritic cells for organ transplantation. For these receptors, no antigen is known. Only in-frame clones appear in the TCRdb table, and some are missing; sequencing was by immunoSEQ multiplex PCR. The table has some 13,000 clones, 74% seen once. Sequencing was performed on naive CD4+ T cells from blood cultured with regulatory dendritic cells. All receptors derive from a human donor in good health. Each CDR3 is given with its conserved first and last residue. A D gene is named only where the DNA matches it firmly. Clone sizes are given selectively: once, few, many, or a class where the clone is expanded.

J gene,D gene,V gene,clone size,CDR3 length,CDR3 DNA,CDR3 protein
TRBJ1-1,TRBD1,TRBV5-1,few,16,TGCGCCAGCAGAGTAGGGACAGGGGGGTTGAACACTGAAGCTTTCTTT,CASRVGTGGLNTEAFF
TRBJ1-3,.,TRBV2,few,15,TGTGCCAGCAGCGCGACCCGGAGCTCTGGAAACACCATATATTTT,CASSATRSSGNTIYF
TRBJ2-7,.,TRBV10-3,.,14,TGTGCCATCAGCCTCGGGTCAGGGGGGCACGAGCAGTACTTC,CAISLGSGGHEQYF
TRBJ2-5,.,TRBV7-9,.,15,TGTGCCAGCAGCTATATAGGGGGGGTACAAGAGACCCAGTACTTC,CASSYIGGVQETQYF
TRBJ1-3,TRBD1,TRBV6-6,.,16,TGTGCCAGCAGAAGGACAGGGGATGACTCTGGAAACACCATATATTTT,CASRRTGDDSGNTIYF
TRBJ2-3,TRBD2,TRBV11-2,.,14,TGTGCCAGCAGTCTCGGGGGGGCTGGAGATACGCAGTATTTT,CASSLGGAGDTQYF
TRBJ1-4,TRBD1,TRBV6-5,.,15,TGTGCCAGCAGTAACCCAGGGGGCCCTTATGAAAAACTGTTTTTT,CASSNPGGPYEKLFF
TRBJ1-1,TRBD1,TRBV19,.,16,TGTGCCAGTAGTAAGGGGTCAGGGGGCGGTAACACTGAAGCTTTCTTT,CASSKGSGGGNTEAFF
TRBJ1-2,.,TRBV6-1,once,13,TGTGCCAGCAGGGAGACTGGAAACTATGGCTACACCTTC,CASRETGNYGYTF
TRBJ2-5,TRBD2,TRBV5-4,few,16,TGTGCCAGCAGCTCCGGGGGGGCGGGGACACAAGAGACCCAGTACTTC,CASSSGGAGTQETQYF